This TCR beta chain is from a study of CD8 T cells in ankylosing spondylitis. TCRdb re-derived calls from the 5' RACE reads in MiXCR, one entry per CDR3 protein. This sample has 190,000 or so distinct CDR3 sequences, with about 13% found just once. Study outcomes and limitations: Reported data indicate significant enrichment of disease-linked clones within matched ankylosing spondylitis synovial fluid. Clones linked to disease, bearing a CD8+ phenotype, were relatively rare in peripheral blood. Seemingly characteristic of ankylosing spondylitis blood was a TCR beta motif consisting of several highly homologous variants.

This clonotype turned up a few times. Its antigen is not known. The CDR3 covers 15 residues. Germline loops: CDR1 MGHRA, CDR2 YSYEKL. Trimming took off 2 bases at V and 2 bases at J, with 13 bases between the two ends. The chain carries TRBV4-1 and TRBJ2-7; D gene ambiguous. The receptor was derived from a male donor with ankylosing spondylitis or in good health (not recorded which). Sequencing was done on a sample of blood, either unsorted or a sorted T cell fraction (not recorded which). This chain's CDR3 is CASSQISNPPYEQYF. In DNA form, the CDR3 reads TGCGCCAGCAGCCAAATATCGAATCCTCCCTACGAGCAGTACTTC.